This TCR beta chain is from a study of T cell responses to AZD1222 COVID-19 vaccine. Study results and limitations: Clonal diversity may have been underestimated in mostly white British donors. Elevations in Spike-specific TCR breadth and depth followed administration of two AZD1222 doses. Only 5 to 7 AZD1222 recipients tested seropositive at baseline.

Repertoires were generated with immunoSEQ multiplex PCR, while TCRdb's copy carries only in-frame clones and drops some. In the table there are about 200,000 clones, about 90% of which are singletons. In the case of this clone: No antigen is known for it.

The CDR3 runs 15 residues. Trimming at V came to 1 base and at J to 3 bases, leaving 2 bases not matched to a gene. Germline CDR1 reads SGHDT; CDR2 reads YYEEEE. Sequenced here: peripheral blood, sampled on day 0 of AZD1222 vaccination. The chain joins TRBV5-6 to TRBJ2-1; 9 positions agree with TRBD2. This TCR derives from an adult in good health. The CDR3: CASSLLTSGYNEQFF. The CDR3 coding sequence is TGTGCCAGCAGCTTGTTGACTAGCGGCTACAATGAGCAGTTCTTC. The whole variable domain, filled in from reference TRBV5-6 and TRBJ2-1, reads DAGVTQSPTHLIKTRGQQVTLRCSPKSGHDTVSWYQQALGQGPQFIFQYYEEEERQRGNFPDRFSGHQFPNYSSELNVNALLLGDSALYLCASSLLTSGYNEQFFGPGTRLTVL.